A selection of T cell receptor beta chains follows, all from one sample in a study of T cells in Graves' hyperthyroidism and ophthalmopathy. From the multiplex PCR reads, TCRdb called clonotypes with MiXCR, one entry per CDR3 protein. The sample comprises 700,000 or so distinct CDR3 sequences, 14% of which are singletons, and approximately 12% rests with the top ten. The sample was blood. The receptors were sampled from a woman aged 45-59 years with Graves' ophthalmopathy. Each CDR3 is given with its conserved first and last residue. A D gene is named only where the DNA matches it firmly. For some rows the clone size is stated as once, few or many, or as a class when expanded; others skip it.

size: -
J: TRBJ1-5
D: TRBD1
V: TRBV4-2
CDR3: CASSHPGGSHQPQHF
DNA: TGTGCCAGCAGCCATCCAGGGGGCAGCCATCAGCCCCAGCATTTT

size: -
J: TRBJ2-1
D: TRBD1
V: TRBV20-1
CDR3: CSARQGRGYNEQFF
DNA: TGCAGTGCTCGACAGGGGCGAGGGTACAATGAGCAGTTCTTC

size: many
J: TRBJ1-2
D: -
V: TRBV28
CDR3: CASSLMGPGAYGYTF
DNA: TGTGCCAGCAGTTTAATGGGACCCGGGGCCTATGGCTACACCTTC

size: few
J: TRBJ2-1
D: -
V: TRBV7-3
CDR3: CASSLMAPGRLNEQFF
DNA: TGTGCCAGCAGCCTAATGGCCCCGGGGCGACTCAATGAGCAGTTCTTC

size: few
J: TRBJ1-1
D: -
V: TRBV4-3
CDR3: CASSQDQQGRAFF
DNA: TGCGCCAGCAGCCAAGATCAGCAGGGTAGGGCTTTCTTT

size: -
J: TRBJ2-1
D: TRBD2
V: TRBV28
CDR3: CASWTSGRARDEQFF
DNA: TGTGCCAGCTGGACTAGCGGGAGGGCCAGGGATGAGCAGTTCTTC

size: few
J: TRBJ2-4
D: TRBD2
V: TRBV5-6
CDR3: CASSIAGGVENIQYF
DNA: TGTGCCAGCAGCATAGCGGGAGGGGTGGAAAACATTCAGTACTTC

size: many
J: TRBJ2-5
D: TRBD2
V: TRBV27
CDR3: CASSSTSGGGETQYF
DNA: TGTGCCAGCAGTTCTACTAGCGGGGGGGGGGAGACCCAGTACTTC

size: many
J: TRBJ1-5
D: -
V: TRBV30
CDR3: CAWSQGRPQPQHF
DNA: TGTGCCTGGAGTCAGGGTAGGCCTCAGCCCCAGCATTTT

size: many
J: TRBJ2-1
D: -
V: TRBV11-3
CDR3: CASSLARERTYNEQFF
DNA: TGTGCCAGCAGCTTAGCACGGGAGCGGACCTACAATGAGCAGTTCTTC

size: many
J: TRBJ2-1
D: -
V: TRBV28
CDR3: CASRPPGTYNEQFF
DNA: TGTGCCAGCAGACCCCCGGGGACCTACAATGAGCAGTTCTTC

size: many
J: TRBJ2-7
D: TRBD1
V: TRBV20-1
CDR3: CSAGPTGLSYEQYF
DNA: TGCAGTGCGGGACCGACAGGGTTGTCCTACGAGCAGTACTTC

size: many
J: TRBJ2-1
D: -
V: TRBV5-1
CDR3: CASSLASSVYNEQFF
DNA: TGCGCCAGCAGCTTGGCGTCTAGCGTATACAATGAGCAGTTCTTC

size: many
J: TRBJ2-7
D: -
V: TRBV12-3/TRBV12-4
CDR3: CASSLAQGWQQYF
DNA: TGTGCCAGCAGTTTAGCACAGGGCTGGCAGCAGTACTTC

size: many
J: TRBJ2-7
D: -
V: TRBV12-5
CDR3: CASGRGIAVSSYEQYF
DNA: TGTGCTAGTGGTAGGGGAATAGCCGTGAGCTCCTACGAGCAGTACTTC

size: few
J: TRBJ2-1
D: -
V: TRBV4-3
CDR3: CASSQTGNPYNEQFF
DNA: TGCGCCAGCAGCCAAACAGGGAACCCCTACAATGAGCAGTTCTTC

size: few
J: TRBJ1-2
D: -
V: TRBV4-3
CDR3: CASSQFIESYGYTF
DNA: TGCGCCAGCAGCCAATTCATAGAATCCTATGGCTACACCTTC

size: few
J: TRBJ1-2
D: TRBD1
V: TRBV27
CDR3: CASSLSSGTGSYGYTF
DNA: TGTGCCAGCAGTTTATCGTCCGGGACAGGGTCCTATGGCTACACCTTC

size: few
J: TRBJ1-3
D: TRBD1
V: TRBV30
CDR3: CAWSTPQGAFGNTIYF
DNA: TGTGCCTGGAGTACTCCGCAGGGGGCGTTTGGAAACACCATATATTTT

size: many
J: TRBJ1-2
D: -
V: TRBV5-1
CDR3: CASSDSGSFYGYTF
DNA: TGCGCCAGCAGCGACTCCGGGTCCTTCTATGGCTACACCTTC

size: few
J: TRBJ1-2
D: -
V: TRBV20-1
CDR3: CSASEGVSYGYTF
DNA: TGCAGTGCTAGTGAGGGGGTGAGCTATGGCTACACCTTC

size: many
J: TRBJ1-5
D: -
V: TRBV12-3/TRBV12-4
CDR3: CASSLWGANSNQPQHF
DNA: TGTGCCAGCAGTCTTTGGGGGGCAAATAGCAATCAGCCCCAGCATTTT

size: few
J: TRBJ1-5
D: TRBD1
V: TRBV6-2/TRBV6-3
CDR3: CASREGTANQPQHF
DNA: TGTGCCAGCAGGGAAGGGACAGCCAATCAGCCCCAGCATTTT

size: few
J: TRBJ2-1
D: TRBD2
V: TRBV4-2
CDR3: CASSPPLAQSSYNEQFF
DNA: TGTGCCAGCAGCCCCCCACTAGCGCAGAGCTCCTACAATGAGCAGTTCTTC